Below are 23 T cell receptor delta chains sequenced from a single sample in a study of γδ T cells in repeated Plasmodium falciparum infection (dated by TCRdb to about 2021). The library was generated by multiplex PCR. The sequencer listed for this sample is Illumina MiSeq. TCRdb reran clone calling on the public reads with CATT; rows sharing one DNA sequence were then combined. The sample table holds around 52,000 delta-chain clones, of which 1.5% to 2% were seen once. The top ten constitute roughly 15% of the sample. For bulk TCR repertoire analysis, Vgamma9/Vdelta2+ and Vdelta2-negative gammadelta T cell populations were isolated by flow sorting from peripheral blood mononuclear cells. Sequences were obtained from gamma-delta T cells from blood. Every receptor here comes from a pool of human donors (malaria-infected and uninfected, not separated).

This clone occurred a few times. The protein TCRdb gives is from a much larger clone and does not agree with this DNA's translation at residue 19, likely a read error; the protein shown here comes from the DNA. V gene TRDV1 was called; the J gene was not; the table assigns TRDD3, which was not confirmed against the DNA. This CDR3 has 21 amino acids. Germline V CDR1 and CDR2: TSWWSYY, QGS. As DNA, the CDR3 is TGTGCTCTTGGGCTCCTTCCTGACGTACTGGGGGACCAACCTAACACCGATAAACCCATCTTT. It specifies CALGLLPDVLGDQPNTDKPIF.

With respect to this clone: The mismatch at residue 15 between this DNA's translation and the TCRdb protein of a much larger clone likely reflects a read error; the protein shown is translated from the DNA. The genes are TRDV1 and TRDJ1, with 9 bases that match TRDD3. The J gene, missing from TCRdb, was assigned here through DNA to germline matching. Germline V CDR1 and CDR2: TSWWSYY, QGS. The CDR3 is 19 amino acids. CDR3 DNA sequence: TGTGCTCTTGGGGAACCCGCCACCCTGGGGGATCCGAACACCAATAAACTCATCTTT. Translation: CALGEPATLGDPNTNKLIF.

This clone has ten or more counts. A far larger clone is only one base removed, so a read error is likely. The sample contains more than one DNA sequence encoding this CDR3. The chain has TRDV1 and TRDJ1; 8 bases agree with TRDD3. V gave up 1 base and J gave up 0 bases; unmatched junction bases: 16. From germline, CDR1 is TSWWSYY and CDR2 QGS. The CDR3 consists of 20 residues. The CDR3 sequence is CALGERGYAGDKGYTDKLIF. The CDR3 DNA reads TGTGCTCTTGGGGAACGAGGCTACGCGGGGGATAAGGGGTACACCGATAAACTCATCTTT.

A few counts support this clone. A read error likely explains why the TCRdb protein, taken from a much larger clone, differs from this DNA's translation at residue 16; the protein shown is translated from the DNA. The chain has TRDV2 and TRDJ1, with TRDD3 identical over 13 bases. This CDR3 is 23 amino acids long. The V gene end was trimmed by 0 bases and the J gene end by 3 bases; junction bases not matched to a gene: 24. Germline CDR1 reads GEAIGNYY; CDR2 reads EKD. CDR3 nucleotide sequence: TGTGCCTGTGACACCGTCCAAAATTTAGGAGTACTGGGGGATACGTGGGAACCCGATAAACTCATCTTT. Encoded protein: CACDTVQNLGVLGDTWEPDKLIF.

The sample holds a few counts of this clone. TCRdb's listed protein matches a much larger clone and diverges from this DNA's translation at residue 6, likely through a read error; the protein shown comes from the DNA. The V and J genes are TRDV1 and TRDJ1; D might be TRDD2 or TRDD3, each matching 5 bases. There are 25 residues in the CDR3. Per the germline V gene, CDR1 is TSWWSYY and CDR2 is QGS. Between the trimmed V and J ends, which lost 1 base and 0 bases, there was a span of 39 bases. CDR3 in DNA: TGTGCTCTTGGGGAACCCCCTACGCGAGGGATCCCGGGAAGGGTACCTTACTCGTACACCGATAAACTCATCTTT. It is translated as CALGEPPTRGIPGRVPYSYTDKLIF.

This clone was detected a few times. The translation of this DNA and the TCRdb protein of a much larger clone differ at residue 19, probably owing to a read error; the protein shown here is translated from the DNA. The chain employs TRDV1 and TRDJ1; 10 bases are shared with TRDD3. Germline V lookup: CDR1 TSWWSYY, CDR2 QGS. The CDR3 runs 22 residues. The DNA of the CDR3 is TGTGCTCTTGGGGAACTTCCCCCCCCAGTACTGGGGGATGCAACGTACACCGATAGACTCATCTTT. Its protein product is CALGELPPPVLGDATYTDRLIF.

A remark on this clone: This DNA translates differently at residue 7 from the TCRdb protein, which is that of a much larger clone; a read error is likely, and the protein shown is the DNA's own translation. V is TRDV1 and J is TRDJ1, with a possible D match to TRDD2 (5 bases). Since TCRdb gives no J gene, matching the DNA to germline was used here to assign it. The CDR3 covers 11 residues. The V gene's germline CDR1 is TSWWSYY and CDR2 QGS. V was clipped by 5 bases and J by 9 bases, with 10 bases between them. This chain's CDR3 is CALGSFDELIF. CDR3 coding DNA: TGTGCTCTTGGGTCCTTCGACGAACTCATCTTT.

This clone was counted at least ten times. The V segment is TRDV1, and no J call was made. The length of the CDR3 is 11 residues. Per germline, CDR1 TSWWSYY and CDR2 QGS. CDR3 coding DNA: TGTGCTCTTGGGGAACGATTTACTCTAACCTTC. Translating gives CALGERFTLTF.

With respect to this clone: Relative to the germline gene, one junction end is altered; a read error may explain this. Here the CDR3 reads CALGSSPSYELGGLYSLDTRQMFF. The CDR3 coding sequence is TGTGCTCTTGGCTCATCCCCTTCCTACGAACTGGGGGGACTGTACTCCTTGGACACCCGACAGATGTTTTTC. This chain links TRDV1 with TRDJ3, with a possible D match to TRDD2 (9 bases). TCRdb does not report a J gene; here it was assigned by matching the DNA to germline references. The CDR3 covers 24 residues. Germline loops: CDR1 TSWWSYY, CDR2 QGS.

This clone showed up many times. A far larger clone differs by one base, so this is likely a read error. This same CDR3 is encoded by further DNA sequences in the sample. The chain is built from TRDV1 and TRDJ1, with 9 nucleotides matching TRDD2. Germline CDR1 TSWWSYY, CDR2 QGS. This CDR3 is built from 17 residues. CDR3 DNA sequence: TGTGCTCTTGGGGAAACTCCTTCCTACGGGGGATGGGATAAACTCATCTTC. Its protein is CALGETPSYGGWDKLIF.

Comments on this clone: The protein given by TCRdb reflects a much larger clone and differs at residue 4 from this DNA's translation, likely from a read error; the protein shown is the DNA's translation. The CDR3 sequence: CALWDPKDSSILDLYTDKLIF. The CDR3 DNA sequence: TGTGCTCTTTGGGACCCTAAAGATTCCTCCATACTGGACCTATACACCGATAAACTCATCTTT. This sequence joins TRDV1 and TRDJ1; the D call may be TRDD2 or TRDD3 (5 bases each). Here the J gene was assigned by germline matching of the DNA, as TCRdb has none. The CDR3 is 21 amino acids. Germline V CDR1 and CDR2: TSWWSYY, QGS.

In regard to this clone: The protein recorded in TCRdb matches a much larger clone and deviates from this DNA's translation at residue 11, suggesting a read error; the protein here is obtained by translating the DNA. V and J are TRDV2 and TRDJ3; 8 nucleotides align to TRDD3. TCRdb does not report a J gene; here it was assigned by matching the DNA to germline references. The length of the CDR3 is 19 residues. The germline V gene encodes CDR1 GEAIGNYY and CDR2 EKD. V shed 1 base, J shed 3 bases, and the junction held 10 bases outside the gene matches. DNA of the CDR3: TGTGCCTGTGACACTCCTGGGGGACAAAGCTTCTGGGACACCCGACAGATGTTTTTC. Its translation: CACDTPGGQSFWDTRQMFF.

To note about this clone: TCRdb's listed protein matches a much larger clone and diverges from this DNA's translation at residue 10, likely through a read error; the protein shown comes from the DNA. This chain joins TRDV2 and TRDJ1; tentatively, D is TRDD3 (6 bases). Trimming removed 0 bases from V and 0 bases from J, with 19 bases in between. The CDR3 runs 18 residues. Germline V gene data show CDR1 as GEAIGNYY and CDR2 as EKD. In DNA form, the CDR3 reads TGTGCCTGTGACACCGTCCGGGGGACCCATTTGTACACCGATAAACTCATCTTT. Translation gives CACDTVRGTHLYTDKLIF.

With regard to this clone: This likely reflects a read error, since a far larger clone is one base away. This specimen includes other DNA sequences encoding the same CDR3. The V gene call is TRDV1, and the J gene call is absent; the tabulated D call, TRDD3, remains unverified against the DNA. CDR1 is TSWWSYY and CDR2 is QGS in the germline V gene. The CDR3 loop spans 22 amino acids. The CDR3 sequence is CALGPGPLLPPYWGTQSDKLIF. The DNA of the CDR3 is TGTGCTCTTGGGCCTGGTCCACTCCTTCCTCCGTACTGGGGGACCCAGTCCGATAAGCTCATCTTT.

Regarding this clone: The TCRdb record carries a much larger clone's protein, which differs from this DNA's translation at residue 5; a read error is the likely cause, and the protein listed here is the DNA translation. This sequence joins TRDV1 and TRDJ1; the match to TRDD3 covers 10 bases. Germline lookup yields CDR1 TSWWSYY and CDR2 QGS. The V and J ends lost 4 bases and 0 bases, in that order; junction bases with no gene match: 20. This CDR3 region has 21 residues. CDR3 DNA: TGTGCTCTTGGGGGATCCCTCCCTTACTGGGGGATCCCTCCTAACACCGATAAACTCATCTTT. Protein product: CALGGSLPYWGIPPNTDKLIF.

This clone was picked up many times. J is TRDJ1 and V is TRDV1; D unclear. The germline V gene has CDR1 TSWWSYY and CDR2 QGS. The CDR3 length is 14 residues. The germline V and J ends were trimmed by 5 bases and 2 bases, with 12 bases remaining between them. In DNA form, the CDR3 reads TGTGCTCTTGGGACAGTACTGCTAACCGATAAACTCATCTTT. Its translation: CALGTVLLTDKLIF.

This clone has a count of ten or more. Since a far larger clone is one base different, this is likely a read error. This CDR3 is also generated by other DNA sequences in the sample. The V call is TRDV1, the J call TRDJ1; 8 bases agree with TRDD3. Germline V lookup: CDR1 TSWWSYY, CDR2 QGS. The trim removed 2 bases at V and 5 bases at J, leaving 25 bases unmatched. The length of the CDR3 is 21 residues. The DNA of the CDR3 is TGTGCTCTTGGGGAAGGATCTAGGTTTCCCTATTTACTGGGGGCCATTGATAAACTCATCTTT. Amino acids: CALGEGSRFPYLLGAIDKLIF.

This clone has ten or more counts. TCRdb assigns this DNA the protein of a much larger clone, which departs from its translation at residue 12; this likely reflects a read error, and the protein shown comes from translating the DNA. The CDR3 DNA sequence: TGTGCTCTTGGGGAAGCTTTTTGTGATGGAACAGAACAACTCTTCTTT. Translated, it gives CALGEAFCDGTEQLFF. The rearrangement links TRDV1 to TRDJ2; D is undetermined. Germline CDR1 reads TSWWSYY; CDR2 reads QGS. This CDR3 region has 16 residues.

This clone was counted only a few times. A read error likely explains this, since a far larger clone differs by one base. Additional DNA sequences in this sample encode the identical CDR3. The chain employs TRDV1 and TRDJ1; no clear D gene. The CDR3 is 17 residues long. Trimming left V 4 bases short and J 1 base short, with 19 bases between. Germline-derived CDR1 and CDR2 are TSWWSYY and QGS. This chain's CDR3 is CALGALRRARLTDKLIF. The CDR3 DNA sequence: TGTGCTCTTGGGGCGCTACGACGTGCCCGCCTCACCGATAAACTCATCTTT.

Note on this clone: A far larger clone differs by one base, so this is likely a read error. Within the sample, other DNA sequences also encode this same CDR3. V gene TRDV1 combines with J gene TRDJ1; weak D call: TRDD3 (6 bases). Germline CDR1 and CDR2: TSWWSYY and QGS. This CDR3 is built from 22 residues. CDR3 amino acids: CALGEPRRRDTRTPFHSDKVIF. The CDR3 nucleotides read TGTGCTCTTGGGGAACCTCGGAGAAGAGATACGCGGACACCATTCCACAGCGATAAAGTCATTTTT.

This clone has just a few counts. Only one base separates this from a far larger clonotype, so it likely reflects a read error. The sample carries other DNA sequences with the same CDR3. The chain joins TRDV1 to TRDJ1; D might be TRDD2 or TRDD3, each matching 8 bases. TCRdb records no J gene; here it was assigned by comparing the DNA to germline. Germline CDR1 is TSWWSYY and CDR2 is QGS. V shed 2 bases and J shed 1 base, with 41 bases lying between them. The CDR3 is made up of 25 amino acids. This CDR3 is CALGEGDFLRDPWGKSTRGTDKLIF. CDR3 sequence (DNA): TGTGCTCTTGGGGAAGGGGACTTCCTACGTGACCCCTGGGGGAAGTCAACCCGAGGCACCGATAAACTCATCTTT.

This clone was seen a handful of times. At one of its ends the junction is not consistent with the germline gene, which may arise from a read error. The chain recombines TRDV1 with TRDJ1, with TRDD3 matching over 10 bases. Germline CDR1 TSWWSYY, CDR2 QGS. The CDR3 spans 21 residues. CDR3 sequence reads: CALGELNGSPGGYGHTDKLIF. Written as DNA, the CDR3 is TGTGCCCTTGGGGAACTAAATGGGAGCCCAGGGGGATACGGGCACACCGATAAACTCATCTTT.

With regard to this clone: The protein TCRdb lists belongs to a much larger clone and differs from this DNA's translation at residue 3, which points to a read error; the protein shown is made from the DNA. V is TRDV1 and J is TRDJ2; 12 bases fit TRDD3. Here the J gene came from matching the DNA to germline, since TCRdb omits it. CDR1 and CDR2 from the germline V gene are TSWWSYY and QGS. The length of the CDR3 is 23 residues. The CDR3 here is CAIGAFKPTLGDTPPLLTAQLFF. The CDR3 DNA sequence: TGTGCTATTGGGGCCTTCAAACCTACACTGGGGGATACCCCTCCCCTCCTAACAGCACAACTCTTCTTT.